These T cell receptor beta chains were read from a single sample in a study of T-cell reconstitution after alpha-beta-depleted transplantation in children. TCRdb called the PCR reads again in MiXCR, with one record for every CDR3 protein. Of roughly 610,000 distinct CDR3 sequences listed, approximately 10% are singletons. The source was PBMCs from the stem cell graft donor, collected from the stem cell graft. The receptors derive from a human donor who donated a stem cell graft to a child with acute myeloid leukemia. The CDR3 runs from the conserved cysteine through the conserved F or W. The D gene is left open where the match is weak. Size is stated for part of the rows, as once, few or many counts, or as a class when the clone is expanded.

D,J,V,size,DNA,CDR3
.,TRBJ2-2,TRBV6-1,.,TGTGCCAGCAGTGTTAGCGGAGGATCTCCCGGGGAGCTGTTTTTT,CASSVSGGSPGELFF
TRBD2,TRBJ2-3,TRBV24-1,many,TGTGCCACCAGTGACCCTAGCGGGAGGTTAAGCACAGATACGCAGTATTTT,CATSDPSGRLSTDTQYF
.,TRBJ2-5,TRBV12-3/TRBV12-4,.,TGTGCCAGCAGTTTGAATGGGGGGCCCGCTGAGACCCAGTACTTC,CASSLNGGPAETQYF
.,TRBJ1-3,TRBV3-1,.,TGTGCCAGCAGCCAAGATGCGGCGCGCTCTGGAAACACCATATATTTT,CASSQDAARSGNTIYF
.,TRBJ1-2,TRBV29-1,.,TGCAGCGTTGTGCCAGGGCAATATGGCTACACCTTC,CSVVPGQYGYTF
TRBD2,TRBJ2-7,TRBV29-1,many,TGCAGCGTTGGACTAGCGGGAGGCCTAACCTACGAGCAGTACTTC,CSVGLAGGLTYEQYF
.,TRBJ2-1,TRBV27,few,TGTGCCAGCAGCCTCGTACCGTTGGGGTACAATGAGCAGTTCTTC,CASSLVPLGYNEQFF
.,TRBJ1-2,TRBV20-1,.,TGCAGTGCTCCGACCCCAGAACTGTCTGACTATGGCTACACCTTC,CSAPTPELSDYGYTF
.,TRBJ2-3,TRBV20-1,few,TGCAGTGCTAGTGCCGGGGGTCCCGGCACAGATACGCAGTATTTT,CSASAGGPGTDTQYF
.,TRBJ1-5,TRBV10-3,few,TGTGCCATCAGTGAGTCGAACAAACATAGCAATCAGCCCCAGCATTTT,CAISESNKHSNQPQHF
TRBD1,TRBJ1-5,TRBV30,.,TGTGCCTGGAGTACCGGACAGGGAGGCAATCAGCCCCAGCATTTT,CAWSTGQGGNQPQHF
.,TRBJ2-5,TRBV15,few,TGTGCCACCAGCACGACCGTTGTCCAGGACCCGCAGTGGACCCAGTACTTC,CATSTTVVQDPQWTQYF
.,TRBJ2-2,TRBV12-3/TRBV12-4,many,TGTGCCAGCATAGTAGCGGAAAACACCGGGGAGCTGTTTTTT,CASIVAENTGELFF
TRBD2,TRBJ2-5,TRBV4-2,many,TGTGCCAGCAGCCAAGATATGCGGGCGGGAGGCGAGACCCAGTACTTC,CASSQDMRAGGETQYF
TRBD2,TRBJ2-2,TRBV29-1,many,TGCAGCTTCCGGGGGGGTGGCGGGACGAGCACCGGGGAGCTGTTTTTT,CSFRGGGGTSTGELFF
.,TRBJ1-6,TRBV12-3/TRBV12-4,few,TGTGCCAGCAGTTTCGCTGGCGGGACTCCAACTTCACCCCTCCACTTT,CASSFAGGTPTSPLHF